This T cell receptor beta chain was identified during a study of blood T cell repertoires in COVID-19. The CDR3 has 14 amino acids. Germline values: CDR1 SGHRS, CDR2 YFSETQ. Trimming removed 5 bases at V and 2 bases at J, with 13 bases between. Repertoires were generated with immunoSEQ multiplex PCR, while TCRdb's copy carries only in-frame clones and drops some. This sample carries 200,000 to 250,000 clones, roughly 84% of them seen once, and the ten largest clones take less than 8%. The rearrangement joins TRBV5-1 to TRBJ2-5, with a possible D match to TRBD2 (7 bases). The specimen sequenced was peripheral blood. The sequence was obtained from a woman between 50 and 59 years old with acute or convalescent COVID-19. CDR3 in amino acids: CASRAGGQQETQYF. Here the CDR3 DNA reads TGCGCCAGCAGGGCCGGGGGGCAGCAAGAGACCCAGTACTTC.